These 20 T cell receptor beta chains were all obtained from the same sample, sequenced in a study of cytomegalovirus exposure and HLA in healthy donors. Sequencing was performed with immunoSEQ multiplex PCR; in TCRdb, only in-frame clones are kept and a portion is missing. Among about 160,000 clones listed, nearly 90% were seen once. The sample consisted of PBMCs. These receptors originate from a woman under 30 in good health and CMV-seropositive.

The CDR3 DNA follows: TGTGCCAGCAGCTTCGGCGGGAGAGGACTCGGGGAGCTGTTTTTT. This codes for CASSFGGRGLGELFF. The rearrangement uses TRBV5-6 and TRBJ2-2; 7 nucleotides agree with TRBD2. V gave up 2 bases and J gave up 7 bases; unmatched junction bases: 8. The V gene's germline CDR1 is SGHDT and CDR2 YYEEEE. CDR3 length equals 15 residues.

V and J are TRBV19 and TRBJ1-2; D unclear. This CDR3 has 16 residues. V was pared by 9 bases and J by 1 base, with 21 bases between. Germline V lookup: CDR1 LNHDA, CDR2 SQIVND (reference sequence). The CDR3 sequence is CASRDVILDVNYGYTF. The CDR3 coding sequence is TGTGCCAGCCGCGATGTAATCCTCGATGTTAACTATGGCTACACCTTC.

This chain connects TRBV10-3 to TRBJ1-5; D perhaps matches TRBD1 (6 bases). V lost 10 bases, J lost 0 bases, and 13 bases lay in between. Germline V gene lookup returns CDR1 ENHRY and CDR2 SYGVKD. The length of the CDR3 is 14 residues. CDR3 coding DNA: TGTGCCACGAAACAGGGAGCTAGCAATCAGCCCCAGCATTTT. This sequence encodes CATKQGASNQPQHF.

The chain recombines TRBV6-5 with TRBJ2-7, with D tentatively TRBD1 (5 bases). Germline V gene lookup returns CDR1 MNHEY and CDR2 SVGAGI. There are 13 residues in the CDR3. V was pared by 2 bases and J by 3 bases, with 8 bases between. The CDR3 protein is CASSYDSNYEQYF. The CDR3 DNA is TGTGCCAGCAGTTACGACAGCAACTACGAGCAGTACTTC.

V usage is TRBV14 and J usage is TRBJ2-3, with 10 bases that match TRBD2. With 2 bases clipped from V and 1 base from J, the junction kept 3 bases outside the gene matches. There are 16 residues in the CDR3. Germline values: CDR1 SGHDN, CDR2 FVKESK. CDR3: CASSQRLAGGTDTQYF. Here the CDR3 DNA reads TGTGCCAGCAGCCAACGTCTAGCGGGGGGCACAGATACGCAGTATTTT.

This clone has just one count. The chain employs TRBV5-1 and TRBJ2-1; D may be TRBD1 (6 bases). The V gene's germline CDR1 is SGHRS and CDR2 YFSETQ. The V end lost 0 bases, the J end lost 6 bases, and 10 bases lay between the germline ends. The CDR3 consists of 14 residues. This chain's CDR3 is CASSLGQVFNEQFF. Here the CDR3 DNA reads TGCGCCAGCAGCTTGGGACAGGTTTTCAATGAGCAGTTCTTC.

The rearrangement joins TRBV5-1 to TRBJ2-1, with a weak D call TRBD2 (6 bases). Deletions cut 1 base from V and 4 bases from J, with 9 bases between. There are 14 residues in the CDR3. Germline V lookup: CDR1 SGHRS, CDR2 YFSETQ. CDR3 bases: TGCGCCAGCAGCTTGTGGGACTTTTACAATGAGCAGTTCTTC. This sequence encodes CASSLWDFYNEQFF.

V usage is TRBV18 and J usage is TRBJ2-7; 9 bases line up with TRBD1. Per the germline V gene, CDR1 is KGHSH and CDR2 is LQKENI. Trimming at V came to 0 bases and at J to 5 bases, leaving 8 bases not matched to a gene. The CDR3 has 16 amino acids. The CDR3 spells CASSPPRGQGIHEQYF. The CDR3 nucleotides are TGTGCCAGCTCACCACCGCGCGGACAGGGGATCCACGAGCAGTACTTC.

J is TRBJ2-3 and V is TRBV29-1; TRBD1 matches at 10 bases. The germline gives CDR1 SQVTM, CDR2 ANQGSEA. With 6 bases clipped from V and 3 bases from J, the junction kept 9 bases outside the gene matches. CDR3 length equals 15 residues. The CDR3 DNA follows: TGCAGCGTCCTCGGGACAGGGGATGGGACAGATACGCAGTATTTT. Translated: CSVLGTGDGTDTQYF.

J is TRBJ2-1 and V is TRBV6-1, with 9 bases aligning to TRBD2. Germline CDR1 is MNHNS and CDR2 is SASEGT. With V trimmed by 4 bases and J by 0 bases, 10 bases remained unmatched. The CDR3 extends over 18 amino acids. The CDR3 region is CASSARRLAGLSYNEQFF. In DNA, the CDR3 is TGTGCCAGCAGTGCCCGGCGGCTAGCGGGACTCTCCTACAATGAGCAGTTCTTC.

The J gene is TRBJ2-2, the V gene TRBV10-3; D is uncertain. This CDR3 is built from 14 residues. V gave up 8 bases and J gave up 0 bases, with 10 bases separating them. In germline, CDR1 is ENHRY, CDR2 SYGVKD. The CDR3 loop reads CAIPRSANTGELFF. The CDR3 bases are TGTGCCATCCCCCGGTCCGCGAACACCGGGGAGCTGTTTTTT.

This chain uses TRBV2 with TRBJ2-5; 12 bases agree with TRBD2. Trimming removed 2 bases from V and 4 bases from J; junction bases left unmatched: 8. Germline V gives CDR1 SNHLY, CDR2 FYNNEI. CDR3 length: 17 amino acids. The CDR3 DNA reads TGTGCCAGCAGTGAATCACTAGCGGGAGGAGGTCTAGAGACCCAGTACTTC. Translated, it gives CASSESLAGGGLETQYF.

The J gene is TRBJ2-6, the V gene TRBV30; no definite D call. This CDR3 is built from 17 residues. The germline V and J ends were trimmed by 3 bases and 0 bases, with 15 bases remaining between them. The germline gives CDR1 GTSNPN, CDR2 SVGIG (reference sequence). The DNA of the CDR3 is TGTGCCTGGAGCCTAGACTCTTCGGCCTCTGGGGCCAACGTCCTGACTTTC. Its protein product is CAWSLDSSASGANVLTF.

The chain joins TRBV27 to TRBJ2-3; TRBD2 agrees at 7 bases. CDR1 MNHEY and CDR2 SMNVEV come from the germline V gene (reference sequence). The CDR3 consists of 14 residues. The J segment lost 4 bases and the V segment lost 4 bases, leaving 5 bases of the junction unmatched. The CDR3 DNA sequence: TGTGCCAGCAGTTATAGCGGGTATTCAGATACGCAGTATTTT. This encodes CASSYSGYSDTQYF.

This clone occurred a few times. The chain recombines TRBV5-4 with TRBJ1-1, with TRBD1 identical over 9 bases. The ends lost 3 bases at V and 3 bases at J; junction bases unmatched: 12. Germline CDR1 and CDR2: SGHNT and YYREEE (reference sequence). This CDR3 contains 17 residues. The CDR3 region is CASSSWGQGLEDTEAFF. The CDR3 DNA is TGTGCCAGCAGCTCCTGGGGACAGGGCCTCGAGGACACTGAAGCTTTCTTT.

The chain combines TRBV7-2 with TRBJ1-2; D is undetermined. V lost 5 bases and J 2 bases, leaving 15 bases between the germline ends. The CDR3 totals 15 residues. Germline V gene sequence: CDR1 SGHTA, CDR2 FQGNSA. The chain's CDR3 is CASSPRGGLNYGYTF. CDR3 bases: TGTGCCAGCAGCCCAAGAGGAGGGCTCAACTATGGCTACACCTTC.

This chain uses TRBV19 with TRBJ2-7, with D tentatively TRBD2 (5 bases). Germline assignment: CDR1 LNHDA and CDR2 SQIVND (reference sequence). V was trimmed by 3 bases and J by 4 bases, leaving 19 bases between them. The CDR3 consists of 16 residues. CDR3 DNA sequence: TGTGCCAGTAGTATTTCGACGGCTGACGGCGGGTACGAGCAGTACTTC. The encoded protein is CASSISTADGGYEQYF.

This chain links TRBV5-1 with TRBJ2-4; possible D gene TRBD2, 6 bases. V was cut by 2 bases and J by 13 bases, with 16 bases left in between. Germline loops: CDR1 SGHRS, CDR2 YFSETQ. CDR3 length: 13 residues. CDR3 sequence (DNA): TGCGCCAGCAGCTTACTTAGCGGCCAGGTGCAGTACTTC. Its translation: CASSLLSGQVQYF.

This sequence joins TRBV9 and TRBJ1-1; D gene ambiguous. The germline CDR1 and CDR2 sequences are SGDLS and YYNGEE. Trimming removed 0 bases at V and 1 base at J, with 4 bases between. The CDR3 spans 13 residues. CDR3 loop: CASSVGENTEAFF. CDR3 nucleotide sequence: TGTGCCAGCAGCGTAGGCGAGAACACTGAAGCTTTCTTT. The full variable domain, rest sourced from reference TRBV9 and TRBJ1-1, is DSGVTQTPKHLITATGQRVTLRCSPRSGDLSVYWYQQSLDQGLQFLIQYYNGEERAKGNILERFSAQQFPDLHSELNLSSLELGDSALYFCASSVGENTEAFFGQGTRLTVV.

The rearrangement joins TRBV4-1 to TRBJ2-6; a possible D gene is TRBD1 (5 bases). The germline V gene encodes CDR1 MGHRA and CDR2 YSYEKL. This CDR3 has 18 amino acids. Trimming removed 3 bases at V and 1 base at J, with 16 bases between. The CDR3 bases are TGCGCCAGCAGCCACACTCTCAAGGGGCGATCTGGGGCCAACGTCCTGACTTTC. Amino acids: CASSHTLKGRSGANVLTF.